The rows below give T cell receptor beta chains drawn from one sample of a study of long-term antiretroviral therapy in people with HIV. Generated by immunoSEQ multiplex PCR, the TCRdb table keeps only in-frame clones and is missing some. The sample carries some 20,000 clones, about nine tenths recorded once. This specimen consisted of unsorted PBMCs, obtained 4.2 to 4.5 years before starting antiretroviral therapy. These receptors were collected from a woman aged 30 to 39 with HIV. Each CDR3 is given with its conserved first and last residue. A D gene is named only where the DNA matches it firmly. Not every row has a clone size; where given, it reads once, few, many or a size class.

>-|-|TRBV19|TRBJ2-3
CASSTLPPGTQYF
TGTGCCAGTAGTACGTTACCACCGGGTACGCAGTATTTT
>-|few|TRBV7-2|TRBJ1-2
CASSPGEGGYGYTF
TGTGCCAGCAGCCCCGGGGAGGGGGGCTATGGCTACACCTTC
>TRBD2|-|TRBV28|TRBJ2-3
CASSFVRGVMGDTQYF
TGTGCCAGCAGTTTCGTCCGGGGGGTGATGGGGGATACGCAGTATTTT
>-|-|TRBV4-1|TRBJ1-2
CASSQGLVRDGYTF
TGCGCCAGCAGCCAAGGCCTTGTCAGGGATGGCTACACCTTC
>-|-|TRBV29-1|TRBJ2-7
CSVEGGNYEQYF
TGCAGCGTTGAGGGGGGAAACTACGAGCAGTACTTC
>TRBD1|-|TRBV27|TRBJ2-7
CDGTDYEQYF
TGTGATGGGACAGATTACGAGCAGTACTTC
>-|-|TRBV7-9|TRBJ1-3
CASSLAVGVAGNTIYF
TGTGCCAGCAGCTTAGCGGTTGGAGTGGCTGGAAACACCATATATTTT
>TRBD1|-|TRBV30|TRBJ1-6
CAWSPGTGNSPLHF
TGTGCCTGGAGCCCCGGGACAGGGAATTCACCCCTCCACTTT
>-|-|TRBV5-8|TRBJ1-3
CASSPGHSGNTIYF
TGTGCCAGCAGCCCGGGACACTCTGGAAACACCATATATTTT
>-|-|TRBV27|TRBJ1-1
CASSLQGTEAFF
TGTGCCAGCAGTTTACAGGGCACTGAAGCTTTCTTT
>-|-|TRBV12-5|TRBJ2-1
CASGLFPYEQFF
TGTGCTAGTGGTTTGTTTCCGTATGAGCAGTTCTTC
>-|-|TRBV7-8|TRBJ2-3
CASSLAPSGLPGWHF
TGTGCCAGCAGCTTAGCGCCATCCGGACTCCCAGGGTGGCATTTT
>TRBD1|few|TRBV6-1|TRBJ2-7
CASSVSGQDSYEQYF
TGTGCCAGCAGTGTAAGCGGACAGGACTCCTACGAGCAGTACTTC
>-|-|TRBV18|TRBJ2-7
CASSPSPGQTYEQYF
TGTGCCAGCTCACCGTCACCGGGACAAACCTACGAGCAGTACTTC
>-|-|TRBV19|TRBJ1-2
CASSKDWTNYGYTF
TGTGCCAGTAGTAAGGACTGGACTAACTATGGCTACACCTTC
>TRBD2|-|TRBV5-6|TRBJ2-3
CASSLASSGTPTSTDTQYF
TGTGCCAGCAGCTTGGCCTCTAGCGGCACCCCTACTAGCACAGATACGCAGTATTTT
>-|once|TRBV4-3|TRBJ1-5
CASSQTNWGPQHF
TGCGCCAGCAGCCAAACTAATTGGGGGCCCCAGCATTTT
>-|-|TRBV28|TRBJ2-7
CASLDNSYEQYF
TGTGCCAGTTTGGACAACTCCTACGAGCAGTACTTC
>TRBD1|-|TRBV5-1|TRBJ2-3
CASSSRTGGTDTQYF
TGCGCCAGCAGCTCCCGGACAGGCGGCACAGATACGCAGTATTTT
>-|-|TRBV10-3|TRBJ2-2
CAIQQGPNTGELFF
TGTGCCATTCAACAGGGTCCGAACACCGGGGAGCTGTTTTTT
>TRBD1|once|TRBV4-1|TRBJ1-3
CASSQEDRVYYPIYF
TGCGCCAGCAGCCAAGAGGACAGGGTGTATTACCCCATATATTTT
>-|-|TRBV7-2|TRBJ2-7
CASSLAGRGPYEQYF
TGTGCCAGCAGCTTAGCGGGACGAGGCCCCTACGAGCAGTACTTC
>TRBD2|-|TRBV5-1|TRBJ2-5
CASSLTLGLAEETQYF
TGCGCCAGCAGCTTAACTTTGGGACTAGCGGAAGAGACCCAGTACTTC
>TRBD1|-|TRBV18|TRBJ2-3
CASSNRGDTDTQYF
TGTGCCAGCTCAAACAGGGGTGACACAGATACGCAGTATTTT